This TCR beta chain was sequenced for a study of Tregs in tolerant kidney transplant recipients. The study, taken as a whole, reports: This study did not directly address biological reproducibility.

Profiled with immunoSEQ multiplex PCR; TCRdb holds only in-frame clones, not every one. The sample carries some 90,000 clones, roughly nine tenths recorded once. A note on this clone: The antigen remains undetermined.

Per the germline V gene, CDR1 is MNHEY and CDR2 is SVGAGI. This CDR3 contains 14 residues. Trimming left V 2 bases short and J 3 bases short, with 10 bases between. The sequenced sample consisted of CD8+ T cells from blood. This receptor was obtained from a human donor in good health. The chain employs TRBV6-5 and TRBJ1-2; tentative D call: TRBD1 (5 bases). CDR3 sequence: CASSYLGLDYGYTF. The CDR3 DNA is TGTGCCAGCAGTTACCTGGGGCTGGACTATGGCTACACCTTC.